A selection of T cell receptor beta chains follows, all from one sample in a study of T-cell reconstitution after alpha-beta-depleted transplantation in children. Via MiXCR, TCRdb re-called the PCR reads, giving one row per CDR3 protein. This table has hundreds of thousands of distinct CDR3 sequences, over 10% appearing once. The starting material was PBMCs, mostly from graft donor cells, obtained 360 days after TCRalphabeta/CD19-depleted stem cell transplant. Every receptor here comes from a male patient under 18 who had a stem cell transplant for acute myeloid leukemia, so the T cells may come from the graft donor. Both conserved end residues are part of each CDR3. D genes are given only for firm matches. Clone size, where shown, is once, few, many, or a class for clones that have expanded.

cdr3_length,d_call,v_call,j_call,clone_size,cdr3_aa,cdr3_nt
15,TRBD2,TRBV20-1,TRBJ2-7,many,CSASTGTTVSYEQYF,TGCAGTGCTAGCACCGGGACTACGGTTTCCTACGAGCAGTACTTC
13,NA,TRBV28,TRBJ1-4,many,CASSLFRGEKLFF,TGTGCCAGCAGTTTATTCCGCGGGGAAAAACTGTTTTTT
9,NA,TRBV29-1,TRBJ1-1,NA,CSVSQEAFF,TGCAGCGTTAGCCAGGAAGCTTTCTTT
16,NA,TRBV14,TRBJ2-5,NA,CASSHTGAPIQETQYF,TGTGCCAGCAGCCACACCGGGGCACCGATTCAAGAGACCCAGTACTTC
13,NA,TRBV6-5,TRBJ2-7,many,CASVNGGSYEQYF,TGTGCCAGCGTCAATGGAGGGAGCTACGAGCAGTACTTC
15,TRBD1,TRBV20-1,TRBJ1-3,few,CSARGSTGPGNTIYF,TGCAGTGCTAGAGGCTCGACAGGGCCTGGAAACACCATATATTTT
14,NA,TRBV7-3,TRBJ2-7,few,CASSSQELPYEQYF,TGTGCCAGCAGCTCACAGGAACTACCCTACGAGCAGTACTTC
13,NA,TRBV7-9,TRBJ2-7,few,CASRGSPSYEQYF,TGTGCCAGCAGAGGGAGCCCCTCGTACGAGCAGTACTTC
16,NA,TRBV24-1,TRBJ2-2,many,CATSDPRRQTTGELFF,TGTGCCACCAGTGATCCGCGGCGGCAGACCACCGGGGAGCTGTTTTTT
13,NA,TRBV29-1,TRBJ2-7,few,CSGDRDVGSEQYF,TGCAGCGGCGACCGGGACGTGGGGTCCGAGCAGTACTTC
18,TRBD2,TRBV27,TRBJ2-6,NA,CASSHRGLAGAGANVLTF,TGTGCCAGCAGTCACCGAGGACTAGCGGGAGCTGGGGCCAACGTCCTGACTTTC
16,NA,TRBV7-9,TRBJ2-6,NA,CASSLAAGAGANVLTF,TGTGCCAGCAGCTTAGCAGCCGGGGCTGGGGCCAACGTCCTGACTTTC
16,TRBD2,TRBV4-2,TRBJ2-1,many,CASSQEGLAGNNEQFF,TGTGCCAGCAGCCAAGAGGGGCTAGCGGGAAATAATGAGCAGTTCTTC
15,NA,TRBV12-3/TRBV12-4,TRBJ2-7,NA,CASSPKALAAYEQYF,TGTGCCAGCAGCCCGAAGGCGTTAGCGGCCTACGAGCAGTACTTC
16,TRBD2,TRBV9,TRBJ2-3,NA,CASSFLAGLNTDTQYF,TGTGCCAGCAGCTTCTTAGCGGGACTGAACACAGATACGCAGTATTTT
14,NA,TRBV12-3/TRBV12-4,TRBJ2-3,NA,CASSLGAARDTQYF,TGTGCCAGCAGTTTAGGGGCGGCCCGGGATACGCAGTATTTT
15,NA,TRBV29-1,TRBJ2-7,few,CSLRSVGQSSYEQYF,TGCAGCCTCAGGAGTGTAGGACAGAGCTCCTACGAGCAGTACTTC
17,NA,TRBV7-8,TRBJ2-4,few,CASSSGARVIAKNIQYF,TGTGCCAGCAGCTCCGGCGCTCGGGTGATAGCCAAAAACATTCAGTACTTC
14,NA,TRBV30,TRBJ2-7,NA,CAWSVTATRTGQYF,TGTGCCTGGAGTGTAACGGCCACCCGAACGGGACAGTACTTC
16,NA,TRBV12-5,TRBJ2-7,many,CASGSIRQDSSYEQYF,TGTGCTAGTGGTTCCATCAGACAGGACAGCTCCTACGAGCAGTACTTC
17,NA,TRBV12-3/TRBV12-4,TRBJ2-1,NA,CASSFFNLARAYNEQFF,TGTGCCAGCAGTTTCTTCAATCTAGCGCGGGCCTACAATGAGCAGTTCTTC
13,NA,TRBV3-1,TRBJ2-7,NA,CASSQDRIYEQYF,TGTGCCAGCAGCCAAGATCGTATTTACGAGCAGTACTTC
15,NA,TRBV20-1,TRBJ2-3,NA,CSARALTSPENTQYF,TGCAGTGCTAGAGCTCTCACCTCCCCGGAGAATACGCAGTATTTT
15,TRBD1,TRBV20-1,TRBJ2-1,NA,CSARDRRTGDNEQFF,TGCAGTGCTAGAGATCGTCGGACAGGGGACAATGAGCAGTTCTTC
12,NA,TRBV9,TRBJ2-1,many,CASSVAGAEQFF,TGTGCCAGCAGCGTAGCAGGGGCTGAGCAGTTCTTC
17,TRBD1,TRBV28,TRBJ2-1,NA,CASSLGTGLFRMDEQFF,TGTGCCAGCAGTTTAGGGACAGGGTTGTTTCGAATGGATGAGCAGTTCTTC
14,TRBD2,TRBV20-1,TRBJ2-1,NA,CSANPGLAYNEQFF,TGCAGTGCAAATCCGGGACTAGCCTACAATGAGCAGTTCTTC
19,TRBD2,TRBV28,TRBJ2-1,NA,CASSLRWEATSGTYNEQFF,TGTGCCAGCAGTTTAAGGTGGGAAGCGACTAGCGGGACCTACAATGAGCAGTTCTTC
14,NA,TRBV12-3/TRBV12-4,TRBJ2-7,few,CASSSGLVRTEQYF,TGTGCCAGCAGTTCCGGACTGGTTCGAACCGAGCAGTACTTC
13,NA,TRBV29-1,TRBJ2-3,few,CSAISDSTDTQYF,TGCAGCGCCATTAGTGATAGCACAGATACGCAGTATTTT
15,TRBD1,TRBV19,TRBJ2-7,NA,CASRPAGQGPYEQYF,TGTGCCAGTAGGCCTGCGGGACAGGGCCCTTACGAGCAGTACTTC
12,NA,TRBV28,TRBJ2-3,few,CASSRDSDTQYF,TGTGCCAGCAGTAGAGATTCAGATACGCAGTATTTT
14,NA,TRBV4-3,TRBJ2-7,few,CASSQGSNFYEQYF,TGCGCCAGCAGCCAAGGGTCGAATTTCTACGAGCAGTACTTC
16,NA,TRBV21-1,TRBJ2-3,few,CASISEREWELDTQYF,TGTGCCAGCATCTCGGAAAGAGAATGGGAGTTGGATACGCAGTATTTT
16,TRBD1,TRBV4-3,TRBJ2-1,many,CASSPGQVAWDNEQFF,TGCGCCAGCAGCCCTGGACAGGTGGCCTGGGACAATGAGCAGTTCTTC
15,TRBD1,TRBV9,TRBJ1-1,NA,CASSVAVQGITEAFF,TGTGCCAGCAGCGTAGCCGTACAGGGGATTACTGAAGCTTTCTTT
18,TRBD1,TRBV24-1,TRBJ2-2,many,CATSDLFSGTGGTGELFF,TGTGCCACCAGTGATTTATTTTCGGGGACAGGGGGCACCGGGGAGCTGTTTTTT
13,NA,TRBV20-1,TRBJ2-2,NA,CSASQGFTGELFF,TGCAGTGCTAGTCAGGGTTTCACCGGGGAGCTGTTTTTT
14,NA,TRBV7-9,TRBJ2-7,many,CASSLVGGTYEQYF,TGTGCCAGCAGCTTAGTGGGCGGTACCTACGAGCAGTACTTC
16,NA,TRBV21-1,TRBJ2-7,NA,CASNEEGPNPSYEQYF,TGTGCCAGCAACGAAGAGGGCCCGAACCCCTCCTACGAGCAGTACTTC
18,TRBD2,TRBV14,TRBJ2-5,few,CASSQERRLAGLQETQYF,TGTGCCAGCAGCCAAGAGCGGCGACTAGCGGGGCTCCAAGAGACCCAGTACTTC
15,NA,TRBV5-1,TRBJ2-6,NA,CASSLETAGANVLTF,TGCGCCAGCAGCTTGGAGACAGCTGGGGCCAACGTCCTGACTTTC
17,TRBD1,TRBV12-3/TRBV12-4,TRBJ2-4,NA,CASSVQGAGRERYIQYF,TGTGCCAGCAGTGTACAGGGGGCCGGGCGGGAACGGTACATTCAGTACTTC
16,TRBD1,TRBV7-7,TRBJ2-3,NA,CASSLGTGYSTDTQYF,TGTGCTAGCAGCTTGGGGACAGGGTACAGCACAGATACGCAGTATTTT
15,TRBD1,TRBV7-7,TRBJ2-3,NA,CASSAGTGSTDTQYF,TGTGCTAGCAGCGCCGGGACAGGGAGCACAGATACGCAGTATTTT
18,TRBD2,TRBV29-1,TRBJ2-3,many,CSWSPVFSGSLFSVTQYF,TGCAGCTGGTCTCCCGTCTTTAGCGGGAGCCTTTTCAGCGTTACGCAGTATTTT
16,NA,TRBV20-1,TRBJ1-4,NA,CSASDVRPSRSEKLFF,TGCAGTGCTAGCGACGTGAGGCCCTCGCGTAGTGAAAAACTGTTTTTT
16,NA,TRBV21-1,TRBJ2-1,few,CASSGGGQGSYNEQFF,TGTGCCAGCAGCGGAGGGGGGCAGGGCTCCTACAATGAGCAGTTCTTC
14,TRBD2,TRBV7-3,TRBJ2-3,many,CASSFSGKTDTQYF,TGTGCCAGCAGCTTTAGCGGGAAGACAGATACGCAGTATTTT
15,TRBD2,TRBV7-2,TRBJ2-1,NA,CASSLTSGRGYEQFF,TGTGCCAGCAGCCTGACTAGCGGGAGAGGTTATGAGCAGTTCTTC
14,NA,TRBV15,TRBJ2-2,NA,CATSRDFNTGELFF,TGTGCCACCAGCAGAGATTTTAACACCGGGGAGCTGTTTTTT
14,NA,TRBV25-1,TRBJ2-7,many,CASSVNMGPGEQYF,TGTGCCAGCAGTGTCAATATGGGGCCGGGGGAGCAGTACTTC
13,NA,TRBV7-9,TRBJ2-2,many,CASSLDVSGELFF,TGTGCCAGCAGCTTAGACGTGTCCGGGGAGCTGTTTTTT
14,NA,TRBV28,TRBJ2-7,NA,CASSFSQGDSEQYF,TGTGCCAGCAGTTTTAGCCAAGGAGACTCCGAGCAGTACTTC
15,NA,TRBV20-1,TRBJ2-3,few,CSAFLGGAGTDTQYF,TGCAGTGCTTTTCTAGGGGGGGCGGGCACAGATACGCAGTATTTT
16,TRBD2,TRBV27,TRBJ2-3,few,CASSPRSGILTDTQYF,TGTGCCAGCAGTCCCAGGAGCGGGATCTTGACAGATACGCAGTATTTT
16,TRBD2,TRBV20-1,TRBJ2-3,NA,CSSWSGRAFGTDTQYF,TGCAGTTCGTGGAGCGGGAGGGCCTTTGGCACAGATACGCAGTATTTT
16,NA,TRBV19,TRBJ2-2,many,CASSSPSRPDTGELFF,TGTGCCAGTAGTAGCCCAAGCCGACCAGACACCGGGGAGCTGTTTTTT
13,NA,TRBV9,TRBJ2-2,few,CASSVTGAGELFF,TGTGCCAGCAGCGTAACTGGAGCTGGAGAGCTGTTTTTT